One T cell receptor (beta chain) is described in this entry. This sample is part of a study of blood T cell repertoires in COVID-19. At the level of the study: Samples of COVID-19 (acute and convalescent) were obtained from the United States, Italy and Spain.

Under the authors' procedure: Counts of nucleated cells, estimated from reference gene primer amplification, were obtained. The table came from immunoSEQ multiplex PCR; TCRdb's copy has only in-frame clones and leaves some out. V and J calls and clone size are copied from that table; D and trimming were computed from the DNA. The sample comprises about 180,000 clones, about 85% of which are singletons, and roughly 20% rests with the top ten. This CDR3 contains 17 residues. Germline lookup yields CDR1 SGDLS and CDR2 YYNGEE. The V and J ends lost 5 bases and 2 bases, in that order; junction bases with no gene match: 12.

Sequencing was done on a sample of peripheral blood. The chain joins TRBV9 to TRBJ1-3; 8 positions match TRBD1. This receptor was obtained from a person between 65 and 79 years old with COVID-19, enrolled during active disease. CDR3 amino acids: CASSRDRFAHPGNTIYF. The DNA for the CDR3 is TGTGCCAGCAGTCGGGACAGGTTCGCACATCCTGGAAACACCATATATTTT.